This T cell receptor beta chain was found in a study of shared clonotypes between healthy human individuals. Study-level findings and limits: The authors sampled blood alone, and tissue repertoires likely differ.

Nashville, Tennessee was home to all donors, each a Caucasian adult. In the case of this clone: Its specificity is not known.

Per the original data handling: Filtering differed for immunoSEQ, which gave only junction sequences without quality scores. Produced via immunoSEQ multiplex PCR; TCRdb's table is partial and in-frame only. Clone size and V and J calls were adopted from that table, with D and trimming inferred from the DNA. The sample yields 490,000 or so clones, about 80% seen once. The CDR3 has 14 amino acids. Germline CDR1 and CDR2: KGHSH and LQKENI. Trimming cost V 0 bases and J 4 bases, with 9 bases left between them. The specimen sequenced was PBMCs. This TCR derives from a woman aged 40 to 50 in good health. Some clones in this sample may be carry-over from other donors' samples. This chain links TRBV18 with TRBJ2-5; D ambiguous. In DNA, the CDR3 is TGTGCCAGCTCACCACCCGGCATTTCAGAGACCCAGTACTTC. Translation gives CASSPPGISETQYF.